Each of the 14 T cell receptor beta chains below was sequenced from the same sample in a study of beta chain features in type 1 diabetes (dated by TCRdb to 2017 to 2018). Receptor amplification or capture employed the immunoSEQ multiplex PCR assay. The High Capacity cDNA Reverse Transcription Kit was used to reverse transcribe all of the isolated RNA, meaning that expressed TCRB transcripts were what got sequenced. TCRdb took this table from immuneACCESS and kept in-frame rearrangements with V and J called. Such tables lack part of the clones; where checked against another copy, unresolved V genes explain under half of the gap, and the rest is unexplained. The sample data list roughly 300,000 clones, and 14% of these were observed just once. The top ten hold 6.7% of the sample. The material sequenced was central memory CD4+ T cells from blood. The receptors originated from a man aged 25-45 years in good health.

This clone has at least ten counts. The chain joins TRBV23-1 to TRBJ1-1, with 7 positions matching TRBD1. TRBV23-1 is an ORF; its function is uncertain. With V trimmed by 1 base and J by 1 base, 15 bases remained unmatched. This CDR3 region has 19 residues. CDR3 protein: CASSQYSSRQGGWNTEAFF. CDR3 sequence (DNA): TGCGCCAGCAGTCAATATTCAAGTCGACAGGGAGGATGGAACACTGAAGCTTTCTTT.

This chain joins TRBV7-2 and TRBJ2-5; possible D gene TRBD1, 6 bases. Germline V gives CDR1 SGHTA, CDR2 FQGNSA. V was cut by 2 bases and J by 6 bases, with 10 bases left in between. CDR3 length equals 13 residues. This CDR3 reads CASSLRGRQTQYF. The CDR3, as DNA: TGTGCCAGCAGCTTAAGGGGGAGACAGACCCAGTACTTC.

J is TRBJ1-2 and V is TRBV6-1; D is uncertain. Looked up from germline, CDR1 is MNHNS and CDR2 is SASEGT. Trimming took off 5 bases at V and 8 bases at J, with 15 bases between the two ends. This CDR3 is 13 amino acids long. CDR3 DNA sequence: TGTGCCAGCAGTTTAGCGTTAATGTCCGGCTACACCTTC. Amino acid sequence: CASSLALMSGYTF.

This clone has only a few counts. The CDR3, as DNA: TGTGCCTGGAGTTCCGCCTTCTCGGCTAACTATGGCTACACCTTC. As protein: CAWSSAFSANYGYTF. The chain carries TRBV30 and TRBJ1-2; D remains ambiguous. Germline CDR1 is GTSNPN and CDR2 is SVGIG (reference sequence). V lost 2 bases to trimming and J lost 0 bases, with 13 bases between them. This CDR3 contains 15 residues.

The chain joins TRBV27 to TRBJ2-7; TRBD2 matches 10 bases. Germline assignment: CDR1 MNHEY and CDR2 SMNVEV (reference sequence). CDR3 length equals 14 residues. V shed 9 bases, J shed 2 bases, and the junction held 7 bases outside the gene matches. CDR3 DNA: TGTGCCAGTTACCGACTAGCGGGCCCCTACGAGCAGTACTTC. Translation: CASYRLAGPYEQYF.

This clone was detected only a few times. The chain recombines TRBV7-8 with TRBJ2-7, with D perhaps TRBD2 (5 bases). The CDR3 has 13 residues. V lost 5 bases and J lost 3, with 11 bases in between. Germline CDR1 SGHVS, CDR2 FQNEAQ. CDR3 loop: CASSRAEVYEQYV. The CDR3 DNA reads TGTGCCAGCAGCCGAGCGGAAGTCTACGAGCAGTACGTC.

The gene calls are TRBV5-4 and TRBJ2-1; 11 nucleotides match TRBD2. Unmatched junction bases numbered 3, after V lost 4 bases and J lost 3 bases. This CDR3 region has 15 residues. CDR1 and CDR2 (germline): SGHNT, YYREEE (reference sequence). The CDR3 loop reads CASSPLAGDYNEQFF. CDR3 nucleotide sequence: TGTGCCAGCAGCCCACTAGCGGGAGACTACAATGAGCAGTTCTTC.

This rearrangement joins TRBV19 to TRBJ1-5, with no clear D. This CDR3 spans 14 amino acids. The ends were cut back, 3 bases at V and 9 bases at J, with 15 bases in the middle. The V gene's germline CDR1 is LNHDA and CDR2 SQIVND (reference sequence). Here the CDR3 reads CASSMTTAPWPQHF. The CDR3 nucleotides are TGTGCCAGTAGTATGACGACGGCCCCTTGGCCCCAGCATTTT.

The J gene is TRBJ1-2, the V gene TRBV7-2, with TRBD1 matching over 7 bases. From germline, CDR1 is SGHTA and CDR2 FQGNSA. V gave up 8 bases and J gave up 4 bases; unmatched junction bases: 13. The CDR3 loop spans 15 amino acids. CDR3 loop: CASVAPVTGRYGYTF. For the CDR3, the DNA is TGTGCCAGCGTTGCTCCTGTGACAGGGCGCTATGGCTACACCTTC.

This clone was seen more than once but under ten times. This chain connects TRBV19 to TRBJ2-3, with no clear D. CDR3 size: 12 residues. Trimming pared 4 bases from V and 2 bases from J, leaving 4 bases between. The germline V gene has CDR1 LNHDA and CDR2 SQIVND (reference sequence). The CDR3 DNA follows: TGTGCCAGTAGTAAAAACACAGATACGCAGTATTTT. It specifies CASSKNTDTQYF.

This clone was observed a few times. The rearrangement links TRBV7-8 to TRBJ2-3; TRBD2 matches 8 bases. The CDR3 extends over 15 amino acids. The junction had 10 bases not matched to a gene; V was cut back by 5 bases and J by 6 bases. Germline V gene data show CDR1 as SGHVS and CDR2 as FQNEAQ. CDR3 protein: CASSASAGESDTQYF. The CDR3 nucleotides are TGTGCCAGCAGCGCCTCAGCGGGAGAGTCTGATACGCAGTATTTT.

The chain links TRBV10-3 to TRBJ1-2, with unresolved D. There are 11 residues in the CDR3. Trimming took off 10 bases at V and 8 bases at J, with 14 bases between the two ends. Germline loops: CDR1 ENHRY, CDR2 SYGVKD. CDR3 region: CASGAGGGYTF. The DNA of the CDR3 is TGTGCCAGCGGAGCGGGAGGAGGCTACACCTTC.

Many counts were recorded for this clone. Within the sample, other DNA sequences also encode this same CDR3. The CDR3 is CASFGQGNYGYTF. CDR3 nucleotides: TGTGCCAGCTTCGGTCAGGGGAACTATGGCTACACCTTC. The V gene is TRBV18, the J gene TRBJ1-2; a weak D match, TRBD1 (6 bases). Germline V CDR1 and CDR2: KGHSH, LQKENI. V gave up 7 bases and J gave up 2 bases, with 11 bases separating them. The CDR3 has 13 residues.

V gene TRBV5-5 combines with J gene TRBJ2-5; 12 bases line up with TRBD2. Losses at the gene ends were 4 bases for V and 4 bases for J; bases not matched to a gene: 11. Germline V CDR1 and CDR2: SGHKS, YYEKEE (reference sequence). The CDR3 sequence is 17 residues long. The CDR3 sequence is CASSRGLAGRGGETQYF. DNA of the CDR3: TGTGCCAGCAGCCGCGGACTAGCGGGGAGGGGCGGAGAGACCCAGTACTTC.